A selection of T cell receptor beta chains follows, all from one sample in a study of CD8+CD57+ T cells in acquired aplastic anemia. Using its own MiXCR run on the reads, TCRdb lists one record per CDR3 protein. The table has 250,000 to 300,000 distinct CDR3 sequences, 50% to 65% seen once. Source material: sorted CD4+, CD8+, or CD8+CD57+ T cells (not recorded which) from PBMCs. Receptors were obtained from a human donor with aplastic anemia. CDR3s include the opening cysteine and the closing phenylalanine or tryptophan. Fields, in order: clone size, V gene, D gene, J gene, CDR3 protein, CDR3 DNA. D genes are given only for firm matches. A clone size is listed for some rows: how often the clone was seen (once, few, many), or a class if it is expanded.

-	TRBV5-5	-	TRBJ2-5	CASSLGGAQGDETQYF	TGTGCCAGCAGCTTGGGGGGTGCTCAAGGAGATGAGACCCAGTACTTC
-	TRBV10-1	-	TRBJ1-6	CASSEQQYSPLHF	TGCGCCAGCAGTGAGCAACAGTATTCACCCCTCCACTTT
-	TRBV19	-	TRBJ1-5	CASSIWGPDQPQHF	TGTGCCAGTAGTATTTGGGGGCCTGATCAGCCCCAGCATTTT
-	TRBV12-3/TRBV12-4	-	TRBJ2-7	CASSLDRLYEQYF	TGTGCCAGCAGTTTAGACAGACTCTACGAGCAGTACTTC
many	TRBV7-9	TRBD1	TRBJ1-1	CASSPTRDRVGNMNTEAFF	TGTGCCAGCAGCCCCACTCGGGACAGGGTGGGAAACATGAACACTGAAGCTTTCTTT
-	TRBV11-3	-	TRBJ2-1	CASSFGDGRWNEQFF	TGTGCCAGCAGCTTTGGAGACGGGAGATGGAATGAGCAGTTCTTC
medium-sized	TRBV24-1	-	TRBJ2-5	CATSDPARQETQYF	TGTGCCACCAGTGACCCCGCCAGGCAAGAGACCCAGTACTTC
-	TRBV20-1	-	TRBJ1-2	CSARSVGSGGAYTF	TGCAGTGCTAGATCCGTTGGTAGCGGGGGGGCGTACACCTTC
-	TRBV24-1	-	TRBJ1-2	CATSDPDRGYTF	TGTGCCACCAGTGACCCCGACAGGGGCTACACCTTC
-	TRBV19	-	TRBJ1-1	CASRTAVDTEAFF	TGTGCCAGTAGAACAGCCGTGGACACTGAAGCTTTCTTC
-	TRBV20-1	-	TRBJ1-4	CSASSGTPNEKLFF	TGCAGTGCTAGTTCAGGTACTCCCAATGAAAAACTGTTTTTT
many	TRBV6-5	-	TRBJ2-7	CASSYSIQDPYEQYF	TGTGCCAGCAGTTACTCAATCCAGGACCCCTACGAGCAGTACTTC
once	TRBV15	-	TRBJ2-3	CATTPGVRASTDTQYF	TGTGCCACCACACCCGGGGTCAGGGCTAGCACAGATACGCAGTATTTT
many	TRBV12-3/TRBV12-4	-	TRBJ1-1	CASSFSGTEAFF	TGTGCCAGCAGTTTCAGTGGCACTGAAGCTTTCTTT
many	TRBV18	-	TRBJ2-6	CASRQRSGANVLTF	TGTGCCAGTAGACAGCGCTCTGGGGCCAACGTCCTGACTTTC
-	TRBV7-9	-	TRBJ2-7	CASSSNRAHEQYF	TGTGCCAGCAGCTCCAACAGGGCCCACGAGCAGTACTTC
-	TRBV30	-	TRBJ1-5	CAWSIRGGLSNQPQHF	TGTGCCTGGAGCATAAGAGGGGGATTGAGCAATCAGCCCCAGCATTTT
-	TRBV13	-	TRBJ1-1	CASFRRNTEAFF	TGTGCCAGTTTCAGGAGGAACACTGAAGCTTTCTTT
many	TRBV5-6	TRBD2	TRBJ2-1	CASSLKLAGVNEQFF	TGTGCCAGCAGCTTGAAACTAGCGGGGGTGAATGAGCAGTTCTTC
many	TRBV7-8	TRBD2	TRBJ2-2	CASSLGRSSGTSNTGELFF	TGTGCCAGCAGCTTAGGAAGGAGCTCCGGGACTAGCAACACCGGGGAGCTGTTTTTT
-	TRBV2	TRBD1	TRBJ1-2	CASSVGQRRETNYGYTF	TGTGCCAGCAGCGTGGGACAGAGGAGAGAGACTAACTATGGCTACACCTTC
medium-sized	TRBV9	-	TRBJ2-7	CASSVRADGEQYF	TGTGCCAGCAGCGTCAGGGCAGACGGAGAGCAGTACTTC
-	TRBV4-2	TRBD1	TRBJ2-7	CASSQFSGTDSYEQYF	TGTGCCAGCAGCCAATTCTCCGGGACAGACTCCTACGAGCAGTACTTC
-	TRBV29-1	-	TRBJ1-3	CSVERGNTIYF	TGCAGCGTTGAAAGGGGAAACACCATATATTTT
-	TRBV12-3/TRBV12-4	-	TRBJ2-7	CASSEEDEQYF	TGTGCCAGCAGTGAAGAAGACGAGCAGTACTTC
-	TRBV6-5	-	TRBJ2-2	CASREDSINTGELFF	TGTGCCAGCAGAGAGGACAGCATAAACACCGGGGAGCTGTTTTTT
many	TRBV15	TRBD1	TRBJ2-3	CATSRHRTGGTDTQYF	TGTGCCACCAGCAGACATCGGACAGGGGGAACAGATACGCAGTATTTT